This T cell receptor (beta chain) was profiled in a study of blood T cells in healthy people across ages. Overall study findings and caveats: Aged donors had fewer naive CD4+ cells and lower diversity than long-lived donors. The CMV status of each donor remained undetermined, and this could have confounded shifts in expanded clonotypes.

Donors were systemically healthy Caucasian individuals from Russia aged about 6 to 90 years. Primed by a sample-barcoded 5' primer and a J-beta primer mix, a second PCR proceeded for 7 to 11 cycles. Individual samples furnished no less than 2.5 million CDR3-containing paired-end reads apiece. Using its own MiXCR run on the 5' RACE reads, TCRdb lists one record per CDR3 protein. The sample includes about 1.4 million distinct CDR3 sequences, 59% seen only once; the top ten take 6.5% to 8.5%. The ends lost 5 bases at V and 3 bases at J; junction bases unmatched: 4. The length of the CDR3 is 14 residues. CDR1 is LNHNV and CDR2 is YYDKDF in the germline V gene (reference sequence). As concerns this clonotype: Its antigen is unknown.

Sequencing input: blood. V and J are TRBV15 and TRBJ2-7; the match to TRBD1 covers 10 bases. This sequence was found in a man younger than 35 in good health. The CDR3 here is CATSADRGVYEQYF. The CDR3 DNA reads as TGTGCCACCAGCGCGGACAGGGGGGTCTACGAGCAGTACTTC.